Below, 23 T cell receptor beta chains from the same sample are listed, as sequenced in a study of cytomegalovirus exposure and HLA in healthy donors. Both 60 Vbeta primers and 13 Jbeta primers went into the PCR. Profiled with immunoSEQ multiplex PCR; TCRdb holds only in-frame clones, not every one. The sample shows about 180,000 clones, under 85% of them seen only once. Input material: PBMCs. The receptors originated from a male donor in good health and CMV-seronegative.

About this clone itself: The CDR3 does not end in the conserved phenylalanine or tryptophan, so this is likely a read error. The gene calls are TRBV19 and TRBJ1-2; tentative D call: TRBD1 (6 bases). Germline-derived CDR1 and CDR2 are LNHDA and SQIVND (reference sequence). This CDR3 is built from 14 residues. Trimming pared 5 bases from V and 3 bases from J, leaving 13 bases between. The DNA of the CDR3 is TGTGCCAGTAGTGAGGACAGATTCTACTATGGCTACACCCTC. Its translation: CASSEDRFYYGYTL.

In its sample, this clone was seen a few times. The chain joins TRBV4-1 to TRBJ2-1; tentative D call: TRBD2 (6 bases). CDR1 and CDR2 from the germline V gene are MGHRA and YSYEKL. This CDR3 region has 17 residues. Trimming left V 3 bases short and J 7 bases short, with 22 bases between. The chain's CDR3 is CASSQGFRASDGNEQFF. The CDR3 DNA follows: TGCGCCAGCAGCCAGGGATTCAGGGCTAGCGACGGGAATGAGCAGTTCTTC.

This chain links TRBV28 with TRBJ1-1; the D gene is possibly TRBD1 (5 bases). The CDR3 extends over 13 amino acids. The V gene lost 3 bases and the J gene lost 5 bases, with 10 bases spanning the gap. Germline CDR1 MDHEN, CDR2 SYDVKM. The CDR3 DNA is TGTGCCAGCAGTTTGGGACTTGGTACTGAAGCTTTCTTT. This translates into CASSLGLGTEAFF.

The chain uses TRBV2 and TRBJ1-5; maybe TRBD1 (6 bases). The CDR3 is made up of 14 amino acids. Deletions cut 5 bases from V and 5 bases from J, with 13 bases between. Germline V gene lookup returns CDR1 SNHLY and CDR2 FYNNEI. The CDR3 is CASSRDIGDQPQHF. The CDR3 DNA reads TGTGCCAGCAGTCGGGACATCGGAGATCAGCCCCAGCATTTT.

As for this clone: One junction end does not reproduce the germline sequence, and a read error may be involved. The chain has TRBV10-3 and TRBJ2-5; 7 bases fit TRBD2. Germline V gene lookup returns CDR1 ENHRY and CDR2 SYGVKD. The CDR3 has 15 amino acids. Here the CDR3 reads CAISESTGRGETRYF. The CDR3 nucleotides read TGTGCCATCAGTGAGTCGACGGGGAGGGGAGAGACCCGGTACTTC.

This chain joins TRBV7-9 and TRBJ1-1; D perhaps matches TRBD1 (6 bases). The V end was cut by 5 bases, the J end by 2 bases, with 12 bases between. CDR1 and CDR2 from the germline V gene are SEHNR and FQNEAQ (reference sequence). CDR3 length equals 14 residues. CDR3 in amino acids: CASSTTGSNTEAFF. The CDR3 DNA reads as TGTGCCAGCAGCACCACAGGGTCCAACACTGAAGCTTTCTTT.

This chain joins TRBV6-6 and TRBJ1-2; no clear D gene. The V gene lost 3 bases and the J gene lost 0 bases, with 8 bases spanning the gap. Germline V gives CDR1 MNHNY, CDR2 SVGAGI (reference sequence). There are 14 residues in the CDR3. The CDR3 sequence: CASSYNKANYGYTF. DNA for the CDR3: TGTGCCAGCAGTTATAACAAAGCTAACTATGGCTACACCTTC.

This chain connects TRBV27 to TRBJ1-5; D not resolved. V was shortened by 1 base and J by 0 bases, with 7 bases between the two germline ends. This CDR3 is built from 15 residues. CDR1 and CDR2 from the germline V gene are MNHEY and SMNVEV (reference sequence). CDR3 bases: TGTGCCAGCAGTTTATTTTGGCATAGCAATCAGCCCCAGCATTTT. Its protein product is CASSLFWHSNQPQHF.

The chain recombines TRBV6-6 with TRBJ1-5, with D tentatively TRBD1 (6 bases). Germline CDR1 and CDR2: MNHNY and SVGAGI (reference sequence). Trimming stripped 0 bases from V and 4 bases from J, with 10 bases between. The CDR3 runs 15 residues. The CDR3 nucleotides are TGTGCCAGCAGTTACTCGGGACAAGCTAATCAGCCCCAGCATTTT. Translated, it gives CASSYSGQANQPQHF.

The V call is TRBV6-6, the J call TRBJ1-2; D is undetermined. CDR3 length: 11 residues. Germline V lookup: CDR1 MNHNY, CDR2 SVGAGI (reference sequence). V lost 0 bases and J 6 bases, leaving 2 bases between the germline ends. CDR3 region: CASSYSDGYTF. CDR3 nucleotide sequence: TGTGCCAGCAGTTACTCCGATGGCTACACCTTC.

The V gene is TRBV19, the J gene TRBJ2-2; TRBD1 might be the D (5 bases). CDR3 size: 13 residues. The germline V and J ends were trimmed by 2 bases and 6 bases, with 7 bases remaining between them. The germline CDR1 and CDR2 sequences are LNHDA and SQIVND (reference sequence). CDR3 in amino acids: CASSIKGSGELFF. The CDR3 DNA reads TGTGCCAGTAGTATAAAGGGGTCCGGGGAGCTGTTTTTT.

Of note for this clone: Other DNA variants within this sample encode the same CDR3. The chain carries TRBV6-5 and TRBJ1-4; 8 nucleotides agree with TRBD1. This CDR3 region has 14 residues. The germline CDR1 and CDR2 sequences are MNHEY and SVGAGI. The junction had 5 bases not matched to a gene; V was cut back by 6 bases and J by 5 bases. The CDR3 region is CASSMTGVNEKLFF. As DNA, the CDR3 is TGTGCCAGCAGCATGACAGGGGTGAATGAAAAACTGTTTTTT.

The V call is TRBV4-1, the J call TRBJ2-6, with D possibly matching TRBD1 (6 bases). Germline CDR1 MGHRA, CDR2 YSYEKL. The CDR3 runs 18 residues. The V gene lost 4 bases and the J gene lost 1 base, with 17 bases spanning the gap. CDR3 region: CASSPTGLSISGANVLTF. For the CDR3, the DNA is TGCGCCAGCAGCCCCACAGGGTTATCAATATCTGGGGCCAACGTCCTGACTTTC.

The chain recombines TRBV30 with TRBJ1-1; 7 bases line up with TRBD1. V lost 0 bases to trimming and J lost 6 bases; unmatched junction nucleotides: 7. The length of the CDR3 is 14 residues. Germline V gene lookup returns CDR1 GTSNPN and CDR2 SVGIG (reference sequence). The chain's CDR3 is CAWSVDREKAEAFF. The CDR3 nucleotides are TGTGCCTGGAGTGTAGACAGGGAAAAGGCTGAAGCTTTCTTT.

This clone was counted only a few times. The chain couples TRBV7-2 to TRBJ2-1; 7 positions match TRBD2. The germline CDR1 and CDR2 sequences are SGHTA and FQGNSA. The CDR3 is 15 amino acids. V was pared by 5 bases and J by 3 bases, with 7 bases of the junction left unmatched. The CDR3 coding sequence is TGTGCCAGCAGCAGCTCTAGCGGTTACTACAATGAGCAGTTCTTC. It codes for CASSSSSGYYNEQFF.

This clone was seen only a few times. The genes are TRBV5-1 and TRBJ2-5; the match to TRBD2 covers 8 bases. The V and J ends lost 4 bases and 7 bases, in that order; junction bases with no gene match: 15. The CDR3 is 16 amino acids. Germline values: CDR1 SGHRS, CDR2 YFSETQ. CDR3 protein: CASSPSGRGAVGTQYF. Here the CDR3 DNA reads TGCGCCAGCAGCCCCTCAGGGCGGGGGGCCGTTGGGACCCAGTACTTC.

This chain uses TRBV28 with TRBJ1-5; 10 positions match TRBD1. V was clipped by 6 bases and J by 5 bases; unmatched bases: 4. Germline CDR1 reads MDHEN; CDR2 reads SYDVKM. This CDR3 is built from 14 residues. CDR3 bases: TGTGCCAGCAGGGGGACAGGGGTTCATCAGCCCCAGCATTTT. This codes for CASRGTGVHQPQHF.

This clone was counted a few times. The rearrangement uses TRBV7-2 and TRBJ2-7, with 11 nucleotides matching TRBD2. V dropped 4 bases and J dropped 2; count of bases not matched to a gene: 1. Looked up from germline, CDR1 is SGHTA and CDR2 is FQGNSA. This CDR3 contains 14 residues. CDR3 nucleotide sequence: TGTGCCAGCAGCTCACTAGCGGGGGCCTACGAGCAGTACTTC. This sequence encodes CASSSLAGAYEQYF.

V gene TRBV7-8 combines with J gene TRBJ2-1; 10 positions match TRBD1. There are 13 residues in the CDR3. Germline CDR1 and CDR2: SGHVS and FQNEAQ. With V trimmed by 5 bases and J by 8 bases, 3 bases remained unmatched. CDR3 sequence reads: CASSPGTGDEQFF. The CDR3, as DNA: TGTGCCAGCAGCCCCGGGACAGGGGATGAGCAGTTCTTC.

This rearrangement joins TRBV28 to TRBJ2-3; 7 bases are a match to TRBD1. Germline assignment: CDR1 MDHEN and CDR2 SYDVKM. Trimming removed 8 bases from V and 3 bases from J; junction bases left unmatched: 11. The CDR3 has 15 amino acids. The CDR3 DNA sequence: TGTGCCAGCGGCGTAGACAGGGAAGGTACAGATACGCAGTATTTT. Translation gives CASGVDREGTDTQYF. The full variable domain, rest sourced from reference TRBV28 and TRBJ2-3, is DVKVTQSSRYLVKRTGEKVFLECVQDMDHENMFWYRQDPGLGLRLIYFSYDVKMKEKGDIPEGYSVSREKKERFSLILESASTNQTSMYLCASGVDREGTDTQYFGPGTRLTVL.

This chain uses TRBV28 with TRBJ2-1; weak D call: TRBD2 (5 bases). The germline V and J ends were trimmed by 2 bases and 8 bases, with 13 bases remaining between them. The germline V gene has CDR1 MDHEN and CDR2 SYDVKM. This CDR3 spans 14 amino acids. The CDR3 protein is CASSLGSSRDEQFF. Written as DNA, the CDR3 is TGTGCCAGCAGTTTAGGGAGTTCGAGAGATGAGCAGTTCTTC.

The chain links TRBV9 to TRBJ2-5; D call uncertain. Per the germline V gene, CDR1 is SGDLS and CDR2 is YYNGEE. V was shortened by 4 bases and J by 4 bases, with 11 bases between the two germline ends. CDR3 length: 13 amino acids. CDR3 amino acids: CASSPSRRETQYF. Written as DNA, the CDR3 is TGTGCCAGCAGCCCATCCAGGCGAGAGACCCAGTACTTC.

This chain connects TRBV28 to TRBJ1-6, with D hard to call. This CDR3 region has 15 residues. The V and J ends lost 7 bases and 7 bases respectively, with 17 bases between them. The germline CDR1 and CDR2 sequences are MDHEN and SYDVKM. CDR3 amino acids: CASTAQSLGNSPLHF. The CDR3 coding sequence is TGTGCCAGCACCGCCCAGTCCCTGGGCAATTCACCCCTCCACTTT.